A single TCR beta chain is shown here with its context. This clone was picked up one time. It lacks a known antigen. No base qualities exist here, and no much larger clone lies one base off it. This record belongs to a study of blood T cell repertoires in COVID-19 (TCRdb year 2020). General notes on the study: The collaborator samples originated in the United States, Italy and Spain and spanned the acute and convalescent phases of COVID-19. Where HLA class I and class II types were available, the types were taken from metadata supplied by the sample provider, not from assay-based typing. The repertoires were released in a freely available public database meant as a resource for research on the immune response to SARS-CoV-2. Sample metadata almost always included a de-identified subject ID, COVID-19 status, age in years and sex. Samples were obtained from the ongoing ImmuneRACE study (first 160 participants) and from about 1,300 subjects provided by 6 global collaborators. Deeply sampled blood TCRbeta repertoires from subjects exposed to, actively infected with, or recovered from COVID-19 were included in the dataset. The prospective study material was composed of cDNA or gDNA derived from T cells, B-cell-depleted T cells, or PBMCs. Broad study findings and their caveats: The quantity of clinical and demographic metadata differed by source and by participant and was supplied without curation.

Enrolling through a virtual design, the prospective study's participants ranged in age from roughly 18 to 90 years and lived across around 25 United States geographic areas. To assign participants to cohorts, the prospective study relied on clinical history that participants themselves reported in a screening survey and a study questionnaire. For ImmuneRACE Cohort 3, a participant was defined as recovered based on two consecutive negative NP/OP PCR tests, clearance by a healthcare professional, or resolution of symptoms. In the prospective study, mobile phlebotomists collected whole blood, serum and a nasopharyngeal or oropharyngeal swab from each participant. Prospective study participants could optionally give additional blood draws and questionnaires over an approximately 2-month period. Blood samples from the prospective study were shipped frozen or at room temperature prior to DNA extraction.

TCRbeta CDR3 regions were amplified from genomic DNA using the immunoSEQ Assay, a bias-controlled multiplex PCR. Concerning the study's data processing: The number of nucleated cells in each sample was estimated from the amplification of reference gene primers within the assay. To quantify the absolute abundance of each unique TCRbeta CDR3 rearrangement, sequence reads were collapsed and filtered. For each sample, productive Simpson clonality was calculated as the square root of Simpson's diversity index over productive rearrangements. The immuneACCESS repertoire file appears here via TCRdb, limited to in-frame rearrangements. These files lack a portion of the clones; in checked studies, under half of the deficit traces to unresolved V genes, and the cause of the others is not known. The V and J calls and the clone size are those of that table, but D and trimming were determined from the DNA. This sample comprises 150,000 to 200,000 clones, approximately 80% of them detected only once. Together, the top ten hold about 3.7% of the sample.

CDR1 and CDR2 (SEHNR, FQNEAQ) derive from the germline V gene (reference sequence). Unmatched junction bases come to 6, with V trimmed by 5 bases and J by 10 bases. The CDR3, cysteine through phenylalanine, is 15 amino acids long. Of the read, only the CDR3 DNA is kept; its 45 bases are in frame from base 1. This sequence was found in a woman in her sixties who had recovered from COVID-19. This receptor chain uses TRBV7-9 and TRBJ1-6, and 12 junction bases match TRBD1. Sequenced material: PBMCs or T cells enriched from blood (not recorded which). The CDR3 protein sequence reads: CASSAGQGALSPLHF. The bases are TGTGCCAGCAGCGCGGGACAGGGGGCTTTGTCACCCCTCCACTTT.